This TCR beta chain was profiled in a study of tumor and adjacent non-tumor tissue in lung cancer. Study details: Each sample yielded 4 million to 4.5 million productive TCRbeta reads on average.

Three rounds of nested PCR, following a modified ARM-PCR protocol, produced the TCRbeta library. TCRdb processed the multiplex PCR reads anew with MiXCR; each CDR3 protein has one entry. The sample lists 100,000 to 120,000 distinct CDR3 sequences; 75% to 90% were seen once. Germline CDR1 and CDR2: SGHAT and FQNNGV. The CDR3 runs to 17 residues. Trimming pared 6 bases from V and 0 bases from J, leaving 21 bases between. Whole-study findings and limits: Shorter survival was associated with higher TCR diversity in tumors. Normal lung showed higher cumulative top 100 clone frequency than tumor.

This sample's RNA came from whole unsorted tissue. A word on this clonotype: Its antigen is not identified.

This chain uses TRBV11-2 with TRBJ2-7; D assignment may be TRBD1 or TRBD2 (5 bases each). The clonotype was recovered from a man aged 65-85 years with non-small cell lung cancer. Sequencing was performed on lung tumor tissue. The CDR3 loop is CASSRDQITISSYEQYF. CDR3 coding DNA: TGTGCCAGCAGTCGGGACCAGATCACAATATCCTCCTACGAGCAGTACTTC.